The present T cell receptor beta chain was sequenced within a study of blood T cell repertoires in COVID-19. Method: immunoSEQ multiplex PCR; TCRdb's copy keeps in-frame clones and lacks some. Of some 150,000 clones detected, more than 85% appear once; the ten largest clones hold 2.4%. There are 15 residues in the CDR3. J was trimmed by 8 bases and V by 3 bases; bases with no gene match: 7. CDR1 LGHDT and CDR2 YNNKEL come from the germline V gene (reference sequence). The TCR originated in a woman aged 70-85 years with acute or convalescent COVID-19. Sequenced: peripheral blood. The rearrangement uses TRBV3-1 (or the pseudogene TRBV3-2) and TRBJ1-2; TRBD1 matches 12 bases. CDR3 nucleotides: TGTGCCAGCAGCCAGACCGGGACAGGGGGCTTCGGCTACACCTTC. This encodes CASSQTGTGGFGYTF.